In this sample, the clone carrying this T cell receptor (beta chain) turned up many times. Its target is unknown. This specimen comes from a study of blood T cells in healthy people across ages. Study-level points and caveats: No conclusive comparison of naive versus antigen-experienced cells was possible with unsorted PBMCs.

A J-beta primer mix and a sample-barcoded 5' primer were used in a second PCR of roughly 7 to 12 cycles. Every molecule of cDNA carried a tag from a template-switch adaptor with 12 random nucleotides. TCRdb itself ran the 5' RACE reads through MiXCR, one entry per CDR3 protein. The sample has 2 million or so distinct CDR3 sequences, roughly 49% seen once. Researchers collected 9 to 10 milliliters of peripheral blood from every single donor. Per-sample yields of isolated PBMCs were at least 6.5 million. V gave up 6 bases and J gave up 5 bases; unmatched junction bases: 5. The germline V gene encodes CDR1 SGHTA and CDR2 FQGNSA. The CDR3 has 13 amino acids.

V is TRBV7-2 and J is TRBJ2-5, with 8 bases that match TRBD1. The receptor was derived from a middle-aged woman in good health. Material for sequencing was blood. CDR3 coding DNA: TGTGCCAGCAGTCGGACAGGGCGGGAGACCCAGTACTTC. Protein sequence: CASSRTGRETQYF.